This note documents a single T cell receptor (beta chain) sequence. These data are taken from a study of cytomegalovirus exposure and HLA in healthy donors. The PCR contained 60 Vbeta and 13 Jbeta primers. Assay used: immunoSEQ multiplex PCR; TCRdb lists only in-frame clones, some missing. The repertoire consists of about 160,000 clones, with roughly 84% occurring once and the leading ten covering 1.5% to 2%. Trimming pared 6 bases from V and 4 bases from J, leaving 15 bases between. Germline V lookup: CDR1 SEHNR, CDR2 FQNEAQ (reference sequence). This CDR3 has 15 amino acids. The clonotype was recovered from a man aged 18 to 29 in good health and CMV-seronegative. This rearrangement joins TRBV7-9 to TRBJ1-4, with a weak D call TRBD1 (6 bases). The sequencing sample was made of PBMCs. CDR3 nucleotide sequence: TGTGCCAGCAGGCCCGCAGGGGAATATAATGAAAAACTGTTTTTT. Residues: CASRPAGEYNEKLFF.